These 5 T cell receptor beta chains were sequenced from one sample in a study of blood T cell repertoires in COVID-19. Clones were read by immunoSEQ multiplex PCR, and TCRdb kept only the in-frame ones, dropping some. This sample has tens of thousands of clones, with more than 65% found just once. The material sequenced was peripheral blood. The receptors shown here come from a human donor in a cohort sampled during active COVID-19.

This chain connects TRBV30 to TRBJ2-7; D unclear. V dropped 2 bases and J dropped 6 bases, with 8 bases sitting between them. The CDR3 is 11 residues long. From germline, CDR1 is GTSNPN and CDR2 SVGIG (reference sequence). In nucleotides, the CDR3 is TGTGCCTGGAGTTCGAGTTTCGAGCAGTACTTC. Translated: CAWSSSFEQYF.

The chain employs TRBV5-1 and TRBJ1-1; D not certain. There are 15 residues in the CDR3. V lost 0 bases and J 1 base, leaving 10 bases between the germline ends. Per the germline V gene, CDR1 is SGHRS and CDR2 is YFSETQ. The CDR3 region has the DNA TGCGCCAGCAGCTTGGAGAGGCCACAGAACACTGAAGCTTTCTTT. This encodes CASSLERPQNTEAFF. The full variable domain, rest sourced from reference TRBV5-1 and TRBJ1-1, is KAGVTQTPRYLIKTRGQQVTLSCSPISGHRSVSWYQQTPGQGLQFLFEYFSETQRNKGNFPGRFSGRQFSNSRSEMNVSTLELGDSALYLCASSLERPQNTEAFFGQGTRLTVV.

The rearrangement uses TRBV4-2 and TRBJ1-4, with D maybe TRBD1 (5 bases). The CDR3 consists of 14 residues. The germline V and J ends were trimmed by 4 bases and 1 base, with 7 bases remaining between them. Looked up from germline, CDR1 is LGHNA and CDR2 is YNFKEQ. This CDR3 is CASSPGGTNEKLFF. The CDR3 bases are TGTGCCAGCAGCCCGGGGGGAACTAATGAAAAACTGTTTTTT.

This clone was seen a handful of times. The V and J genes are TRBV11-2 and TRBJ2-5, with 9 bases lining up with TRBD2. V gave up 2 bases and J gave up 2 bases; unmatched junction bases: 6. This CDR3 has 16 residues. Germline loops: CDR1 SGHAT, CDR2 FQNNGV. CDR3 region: CASSLLLAGQQETQYF. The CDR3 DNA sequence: TGTGCCAGCAGCTTACTTCTAGCGGGACAGCAAGAGACCCAGTACTTC.

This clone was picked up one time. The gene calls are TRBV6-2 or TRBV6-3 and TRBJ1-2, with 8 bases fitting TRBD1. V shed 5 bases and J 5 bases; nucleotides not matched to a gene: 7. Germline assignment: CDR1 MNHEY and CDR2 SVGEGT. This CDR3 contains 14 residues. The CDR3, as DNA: TGTGCCAGCAGTCAGACAGGGGTTCGATATGGCTACACCTTC. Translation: CASSQTGVRYGYTF.